The present entry profiles one TCR beta chain with its context. No antigen is known for it. Trimming took 1 base from V and 8 from J, leaving 8 bases between them. The CDR3 contains 12 residues. Germline CDR1 and CDR2: GTSNPN and SVGIG (reference sequence). The data were taken from a study of PD-1 blockade in classical Hodgkin lymphoma. Study-level results: There was a significant rise in CD4+ TCR diversity by C4D1, with no such rise for CD8+. The authors have not defined what causes the repertoire differences, possibly disease activity or prior therapy.

All patients experienced relapse after autologous stem cell transplantation, and brentuximab vedotin exposure was variable. PBMCs, once thawed, yielded CD8+ T cells isolated by magnetic negative selection. Each best response was a complete response, a partial response or progressive disease. Produced via immunoSEQ multiplex PCR; TCRdb's table is partial and in-frame only. The sample consists of fewer than 30,000 clones, approximately 86% of them appearing once. The sample in question was CD8+ T cells from blood, obtained at baseline. The clonotype was recovered from a human donor with classical Hodgkin lymphoma. This chain joins TRBV30 and TRBJ1-4; D unclear. In nucleotides, the CDR3 is TGTGCCTGGAGTGATGAGTCGGAAAAACTGTTTTTT. Translated, it gives CAWSDESEKLFF. Full variable domain (rest looked up from reference TRBV30 and TRBJ1-4): SQTIHQWPATLVQPVGSPLSLECTVEGTSNPNLYWYRQAAGRGLQLLFYSVGIGQISSEVPQNLSASRPQDRQFILSSKKLLLSDSGFYLCAWSDESEKLFFGSGTQLSVL.